This T cell receptor (beta chain) stems from a study of lymphopenia after photon versus proton radiotherapy. Findings of the study overall: Post-nadir TCR diversity decline inversely tracked overall survival among those who died. Survival link was tested only in deceased patients; proton benefit remains a possibility. After lymphocyte nadir, photon-treated repertoires showed oligoclonal expansion, especially CD8+ Temra. Relative stability marked proton patients; photon patients lost diversity and naive cells.

Comment on this clone: Its antigen remains unknown.

Libraries were prepared by immunoSEQ multiplex PCR; TCRdb keeps only in-frame clonotypes and omits some of them. The sample shows 22,000 or so clones, 70% to 90% of them seen only once. This CDR3 spans 14 amino acids. Germline CDR1 MNHEY, CDR2 SMNVEV (reference sequence). Between the trimmed V and J ends, which lost 5 bases and 5 bases, there was a span of 12 bases. The sequence came from a woman between 50 and 59 years old with pancreatic cancer. The specimen comprised peripheral blood, sampled from a patient treated with photon-based radiotherapy. The chain combines TRBV27 with TRBJ1-4, with a tentative D call TRBD1 (5 bases). The CDR3 DNA reads as TGTGCCAGCAGTCAGGCGGAGGGGAATGAAAAACTGTTTTTT. Protein product: CASSQAEGNEKLFF.